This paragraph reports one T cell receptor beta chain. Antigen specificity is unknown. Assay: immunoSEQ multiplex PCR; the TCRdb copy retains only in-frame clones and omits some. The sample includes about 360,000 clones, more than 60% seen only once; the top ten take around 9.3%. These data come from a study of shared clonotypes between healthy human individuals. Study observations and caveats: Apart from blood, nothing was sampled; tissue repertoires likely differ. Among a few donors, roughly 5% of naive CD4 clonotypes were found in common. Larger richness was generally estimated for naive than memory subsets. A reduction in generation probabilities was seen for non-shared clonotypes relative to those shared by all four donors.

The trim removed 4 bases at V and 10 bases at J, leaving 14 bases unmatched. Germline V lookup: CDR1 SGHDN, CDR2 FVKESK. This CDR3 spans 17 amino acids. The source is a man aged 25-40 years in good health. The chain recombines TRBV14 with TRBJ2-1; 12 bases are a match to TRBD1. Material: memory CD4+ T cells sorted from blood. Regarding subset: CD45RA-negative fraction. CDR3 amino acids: CASSRPFGTGGLEEQFF. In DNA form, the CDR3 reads TGTGCCAGCAGCCGACCCTTCGGGACAGGGGGCCTTGAAGAGCAGTTCTTC.